This T cell receptor beta chain was profiled in a study of shared T cell receptors in the human thymus (dated by TCRdb to about 2021). Background for the entire study: The study investigated the way shared, self-reactive T-cell receptor alpha chains are produced in the human thymus.

Comments on this clone: Its antigen is currently not known. Base-call qualities are not available, and no considerably larger clone is one nucleotide away.

From V the trimming removes 4 bases and from J it removes 7 bases, while the gene matches leave 17 bases of the junction unaccounted for. Taken from the germline V gene, the CDR1 and CDR2 loops are LGHNA and YSLEER. The cysteine opens and the phenylalanine closes a CDR3 of 18 amino acids. Only the CDR3 region is kept as DNA, spanning 54 bases read in frame from base 1. The method was the immunoSEQ multiplex PCR assay. TCRdb took over this immuneACCESS table, retaining in-frame rearrangements with V and J assigned. Such tables are incomplete; in checked studies, under half of the missing clones stem from an unresolved V gene, and the remainder is unexplained. This sample is represented by approximately 660,000 clones; 70% to 90% of them were singletons. Together, the top ten hold about 0.01% of the sample. These data were likewise used in another study, on human thymus T cells. That second report states: Immunologically healthy infants undergoing open corrective cardiac surgery for congenital heart defects in Finland were used as donors. Thymus tissue was collected as surgical resects that were removed during corrective cardiac surgery. Usage of V and J gene segments appeared to be biased in both the thymic and the peripheral blood repertoires. According to the related research, thymic TCR repertoires were highly overlapping among unrelated individuals. The study used about eight infant thymus samples plus four related peripheral blood samples to characterize TCR alpha and beta repertoires. The infant donors were roughly 7 to 250 days old, and the cohort included over 5 males and a couple of females. Thymocytes were released mechanically from tissue and stored at -70 °C as pellets of roughly 9.5-32 million cells. A QIAsymphony instrument was used to extract genomic DNA from frozen cell pellets. Using the immunoSEQ multiplex PCR assay, the TCRB and TCRAD loci were amplified from a standardized quantity of quality-controlled genomic DNA. Amplicons spanned the V(D)J region at a length sufficient to cover the CDR3 and identify V and J genes. The amplicons were sequenced on an Illumina platform via the commercial immunoSEQ service. Primer bias and sequencing errors were corrected as previously described, and TCRAD and TCRB were defined on the basis of the IMGT database. The repertoires were analysed using immunoSEQ Analyzer 3.0 and VDJTools for basic statistics, V/J segment usage, diversity estimates, rarefaction and pairwise overlap. Diversity was estimated with Chao1, ChaoE, Efron-Thisted, Shannon and inverse Simpson indices, and also on datasets down-sampled to the smallest sample. Repertoire overlap was assessed by strict matching of CDR3 nucleotide sequence, V gene and J gene, and clustering was done by Jaccard-based multidimensional scaling. On average, thymus samples yielded around 810,000 unique TCRB clonotypes, whereas blood samples yielded 75,000 to 95,000.

Specimen: thymocytes. The sequence derives from a boy less than two years old with a congenital heart defect. Donor details come from another sample of the same person, matched by shared clones. The sequence is built from TRBV4-3 and TRBJ2-7, and 12 junctional nucleotides match TRBD2. The CDR3 protein sequence reads: CASSPWAGTSGSKCEQYF. The nucleotide sequence is given as TGCGCCAGCAGCCCCTGGGCCGGGACTAGCGGGTCCAAATGTGAGCAGTACTTC.